This T cell receptor beta chain was sequenced during a study of cytomegalovirus exposure and HLA in healthy donors. The study's findings and limits: Later analysis suggested most CMV-associated TCR beta chains were HLA-restricted. In an earlier analysis, in approximately 570 donors, most V segments appeared productive either ~87% or ~30% of the time. Upon later analysis, TCR association rates were observed to vary by HLA locus, being highest for DRB1 and lowest for HLA-C.

Despite likely unrecorded immune exposures, the donors were nominally healthy at the time of sampling. The PCR used 60 Vbeta and 13 Jbeta primers. Using immunoSEQ multiplex PCR, the repertoire was profiled, and TCRdb retains in-frame clones only, with some absent. The sample data list roughly 75,000 clones. Germline loops: CDR1 LNHDA, CDR2 SQIVND (reference sequence). The CDR3 consists of 14 residues. The V gene lost 8 bases and the J gene lost 4 bases, with 14 bases spanning the gap. A note on this clone: The antigen is undetermined.

This chain connects TRBV19 to TRBJ2-2; D remains ambiguous. The sample was PBMCs. This clonotype originated in a boy between 10 and 17 years old in good health and CMV-seronegative. The CDR3 DNA sequence: TGTGCCAGTTCCTTGGGCCCAGTCACCGGGGAGCTGTTTTTT. Protein: CASSLGPVTGELFF.